These 8 T cell receptor beta chains originate from one sample sequenced in a study of blood T cell repertoires in COVID-19. The method was immunoSEQ multiplex PCR; TCRdb's version includes in-frame clones alone and lacks a portion of them. The sample contains approximately 240,000 clones, 75% to 85% of which appear only once. Input material: peripheral blood. These receptor sequences come from a woman in her twenties or thirties with COVID-19, enrolled during active disease.

This clone was counted a few times. Other DNA sequences in the sample encode the same CDR3. This rearrangement joins TRBV15 to TRBJ1-2; D perhaps matches TRBD1 (6 bases). Germline CDR1 is LNHNV and CDR2 is YYDKDF (reference sequence). Trimming shortened V by 1 base and J by 5 bases, and 8 bases separated the two germline ends. This CDR3 spans 13 amino acids. The CDR3 nucleotides are TGTGCCACCAGCAGAGGTACAGGGTATGGCTACACCTTC. It codes for CATSRGTGYGYTF.

The chain is built from TRBV6-5 and TRBJ2-7, with 9 positions matching TRBD1. CDR1 and CDR2 from the germline V gene are MNHEY and SVGAGI. Unmatched junction bases numbered 4, after V lost 0 bases and J lost 4 bases. The CDR3 is 15 amino acids. The DNA for the CDR3 is TGTGCCAGCAGTTACTCCCGGGACAGGGCGTACGAGCAGTACTTC. It is translated as CASSYSRDRAYEQYF.

The rearrangement joins TRBV9 to TRBJ1-1; 10 bases fit TRBD1. This CDR3 region has 17 residues. The trim removed 2 bases at V and 4 bases at J, leaving 11 bases unmatched. Germline V lookup: CDR1 SGDLS, CDR2 YYNGEE. Here the CDR3 DNA reads TGTGCCAGCAGCGTCGCCGGGACAGGGGCAGAAGGCACTGAAGCTTTCTTT. The encoded protein is CASSVAGTGAEGTEAFF.

V and J are TRBV6-5 and TRBJ1-6; maybe TRBD1 (5 bases). Trimming took off 10 bases at V and 5 bases at J, with 12 bases between the two ends. Germline CDR1 is MNHEY and CDR2 is SVGAGI. This CDR3 region has 13 residues. The CDR3 DNA sequence: TGTGCCAACAGAAAAGGGGATAATTCACCCCTCCACTTT. Its protein is CANRKGDNSPLHF.

The CDR3 DNA is TGTGCCAGCACCCCCGGACAGGGGGTCTCCTACGAGCAGTACTTC. Translation: CASTPGQGVSYEQYF. The chain has TRBV9 and TRBJ2-7; the match to TRBD1 covers 10 bases. Losses at the gene ends were 6 bases for V and 0 bases for J; bases not matched to a gene: 6. Germline values: CDR1 SGDLS, CDR2 YYNGEE. This CDR3 is built from 15 residues.

In this sample, this clone turned up a few times. This sequence joins TRBV4-1 and TRBJ1-2, with D possibly being TRBD1 (6 bases). V was pared by 3 bases and J by 4 bases, with 12 bases between. This CDR3 comprises 14 residues. Germline loops: CDR1 MGHRA, CDR2 YSYEKL. CDR3 amino acids: CASSHPTGIYGYTF. CDR3 coding DNA: TGCGCCAGCAGCCATCCGACAGGCATCTATGGCTACACCTTC.

The V call is TRBV9, the J call TRBJ1-1, with D unresolved. The CDR3 sequence is 15 residues long. The V gene lost 0 bases and the J gene lost 0 bases, with 9 bases spanning the gap. CDR1 and CDR2 (germline): SGDLS, YYNGEE. The CDR3 reads CASSVAPQMNTEAFF. The CDR3 coding sequence is TGTGCCAGCAGCGTAGCCCCACAGATGAACACTGAAGCTTTCTTT.

Here the CDR3 DNA reads TGTGCCAGCAGCCCGGGGGACATTCAGTACTTC. The encoded protein is CASSPGDIQYF. The rearrangement links TRBV11-2 to TRBJ2-4; the D gene is possibly TRBD2 (6 bases). V gave up 5 bases and J gave up 8 bases, with 7 bases separating them. The germline V gene has CDR1 SGHAT and CDR2 FQNNGV. This CDR3 has 11 amino acids.